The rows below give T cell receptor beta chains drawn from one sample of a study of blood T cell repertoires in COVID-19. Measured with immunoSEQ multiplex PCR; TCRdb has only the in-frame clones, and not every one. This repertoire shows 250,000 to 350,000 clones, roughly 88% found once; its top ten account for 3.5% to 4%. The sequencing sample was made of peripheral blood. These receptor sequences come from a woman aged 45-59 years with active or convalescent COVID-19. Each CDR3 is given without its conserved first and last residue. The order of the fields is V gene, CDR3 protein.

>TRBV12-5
ASGLVRSGVNQPQH
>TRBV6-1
ASSELGSYYGIEKLF
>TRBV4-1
ASSQVLGRLSPLH
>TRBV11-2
ASSQTGLWGYT
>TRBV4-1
ASSQETARGIKNIQY
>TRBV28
ASSLLFGAGGPSGELF
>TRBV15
ATSRERQARGGPPLH
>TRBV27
ASRFGGADINEQF
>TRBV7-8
ASSYGANTEAF
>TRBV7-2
ASSPGLAGGPGYEQY
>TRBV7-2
ASSLDAGGPQETQY
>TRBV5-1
ASSELQGSYNSPLH
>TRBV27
ASSQPHGRGVAF
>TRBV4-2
ASSQDLDGEGVSNEQF
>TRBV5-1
ASSLGRQMNTEAF
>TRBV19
ASSTQLAGAYNEQF
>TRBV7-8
ASSLGTRGNTIY
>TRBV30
AWSTRGRIETQY
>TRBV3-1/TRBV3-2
ASSQKIGSGYNSPLH
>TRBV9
ASSPRLAGGTYEQY
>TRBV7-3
ASSRGTEETQY
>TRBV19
ASSIQLGDTEAF
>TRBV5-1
ASSTRDRYEQY
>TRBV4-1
ASSQESWNEQF
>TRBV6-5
ASSSTYRAQPQH
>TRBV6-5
ASSYPQDRGQYEQY
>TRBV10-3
AISDPSGTGHQH
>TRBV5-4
ASGGGTGELF
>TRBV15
ATSRLAAATDTQY
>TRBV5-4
ASSLPDSLHEQY
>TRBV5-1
ASSKGLAGDTPYEQY
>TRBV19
ASSVTGAVQPQH
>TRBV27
ASRALSRDRGPGSYNEQF
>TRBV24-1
ATSARDRGSYEQY
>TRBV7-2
ASRLTGSNQPQH
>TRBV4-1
ASSRNYPATSYEQY
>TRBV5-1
ASSWGDRPASEAF
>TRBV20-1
RDSGVQPQH
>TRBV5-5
ASSLEYRNTEAF
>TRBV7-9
ASSFGGILGETQY
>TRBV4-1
ASSQHNSNQPQH
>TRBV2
ASSAQGYGYT